This entry lists 13 T cell receptor beta chains sequenced from one sample in a study of CXCR3-negative and CXCR3-positive naive CD8 T cells. 5' RACE that incorporated UMI labels was used to prepare the TRB cDNA libraries. TCRdb re-called the 5' RACE reads, yielding one record per CDR3 amino acid sequence without DNA. This repertoire includes 28,000 or so distinct CDR3 sequences. The material sequenced was naive CXCR3- CD8+ T cells from blood. Sample subset: CD45RO-CCR7+CD27+CD95- naive CD8+ T cells lacking CXCR3 (TNR3-). Source of these receptors: a human donor in good health. Some clones in this sample may be carry-over from other donors' samples.

V and J are TRBV7-3 and TRBJ1-1; with no DNA, the TCRdb D assignment of TRBD1 cannot be verified. The germline V gene has CDR1 SGHTA and CDR2 FQGTGA. The CDR3 length is 14 residues. This CDR3 reads CASSPDGANTEAFF.

This chain connects TRBV7-9 to TRBJ2-1; with no DNA, the TCRdb D assignment of TRBD1 cannot be verified. Germline V gene data show CDR1 as SEHNR and CDR2 as FQNEAQ (reference sequence). This CDR3 is built from 14 residues. CDR3 region: CASRPQGAYNEQFF.

The chain links TRBV6-2 or TRBV6-3 to TRBJ1-2; TCRdb outputs TRBD1, but without DNA this stays unchecked. This CDR3 is built from 15 residues. CDR1 is MNHEY, CDR2 SVGEGT, per germline. The CDR3 reads CASSYDSTGYYGYTF.

The chain combines TRBV6-5 with TRBJ2-2. This CDR3 contains 11 residues. Germline V gene data show CDR1 as MNHEY and CDR2 as SVGAGI. This CDR3 reads CASTNTGELFF.

V usage is TRBV6-2 or TRBV6-3 and J usage is TRBJ2-5; TCRdb gives TRBD2 as the D gene, but with no DNA this cannot be confirmed. There are 14 residues in the CDR3. Germline V gene sequence: CDR1 MNHEY, CDR2 SVGEGT. CDR3 sequence: CASRPYSFQETQYF.

This rearrangement joins TRBV9 to TRBJ1-1. The CDR3 has 15 residues. Germline loops: CDR1 SGDLS, CDR2 YYNGEE. The CDR3 reads CASSVEGLMNTEAFF.

J is TRBJ1-2 and V is TRBV9. This CDR3 spans 13 amino acids. Looked up from germline, CDR1 is SGDLS and CDR2 is YYNGEE. Here the CDR3 reads CASSVATGNGYTF. Together with reference TRBV9 and TRBJ1-2, the CDR3 gives the full variable domain: DSGVTQTPKHLITATGQRVTLRCSPRSGDLSVYWYQQSLDQGLQFLIQYYNGEERAKGNILERFSAQQFPDLHSELNLSSLELGDSALYFCASSVATGNGYTFGSGTRLTVV.

The genes are TRBV5-6 and TRBJ2-7. Looked up from germline, CDR1 is SGHDT and CDR2 is YYEEEE. The CDR3 totals 14 residues. CDR3 residues: CASSFFGNSYEQYF.

The chain is built from TRBV9 and TRBJ2-2; the TRBD1 assignment by TCRdb is unverifiable without DNA. The germline V gene encodes CDR1 SGDLS and CDR2 YYNGEE. This CDR3 has 14 amino acids. The CDR3 sequence: CASKRTGGTGELFF.

The gene calls are TRBV29-1 and TRBJ2-7. Germline V lookup: CDR1 SQVTM, CDR2 ANQGSEA. There are 12 residues in the CDR3. The CDR3 sequence is CSVVVISYEQYF.

The gene calls are TRBV7-2 and TRBJ2-7. There are 14 residues in the CDR3. The germline gives CDR1 SGHTA, CDR2 FQGNSA. CDR3 sequence: CASSRMESAYEQYF.

By frequency, this clonotype is medium-sized. The chain uses TRBV21-1 and TRBJ2-4; as DNA is missing, the TRBD1 call by TCRdb cannot be tested. TRBV21-1 constitutes a pseudogene. The CDR3 is 18 residues long. CDR3 residues: CASIPPKGRLLAKNIQYF.

This chain uses TRBV24-1 with TRBJ2-1; without DNA, the TCRdb call of TRBD1 cannot be checked. The CDR3 contains 15 residues. CDR1 KGHDR and CDR2 SFDVKD come from the germline V gene. The CDR3 sequence is CATSANRVSYNEQFF.